This T cell receptor beta chain was sequenced during a study of response to subunit inactivated influenza vaccine. Each CDR3 protein is one row after TCRdb ran MiXCR on the RT-PCR reads. The sample lists 500,000 to 750,000 distinct CDR3 sequences, 11% to 15% occurring once. This CDR3 comprises 16 residues. In germline, CDR1 is SQVTM, CDR2 ANQGSEA. Trimming at V came to 1 base and at J to 4 bases, leaving 10 bases not matched to a gene. The source was PBMCs from blood, collected about 12 days after vaccination. This receptor was taken from a man aged 45 to 65 who received an inactivated influenza vaccine. The chain combines TRBV29-1 with TRBJ2-3; 8 bases map to TRBD2. Here the CDR3 DNA reads TGCAGCGTTGAAGCCCTGTCGGGGGGGCCTGCAGATACGCAGTATTTT. It translates to CSVEALSGGPADTQYF.